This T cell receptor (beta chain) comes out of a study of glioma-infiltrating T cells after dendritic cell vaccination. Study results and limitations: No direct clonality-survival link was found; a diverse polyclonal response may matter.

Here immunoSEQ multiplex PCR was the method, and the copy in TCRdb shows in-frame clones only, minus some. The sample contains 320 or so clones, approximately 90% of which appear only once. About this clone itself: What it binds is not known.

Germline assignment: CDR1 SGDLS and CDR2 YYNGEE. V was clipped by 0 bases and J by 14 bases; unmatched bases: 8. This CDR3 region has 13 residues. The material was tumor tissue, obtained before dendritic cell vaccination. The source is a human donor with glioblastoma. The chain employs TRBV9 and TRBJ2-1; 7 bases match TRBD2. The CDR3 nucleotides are TGTGCCAGCAGCGTAGGGTTGGGGGACTATAAGTTCTTC. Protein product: CASSVGLGDYKFF.